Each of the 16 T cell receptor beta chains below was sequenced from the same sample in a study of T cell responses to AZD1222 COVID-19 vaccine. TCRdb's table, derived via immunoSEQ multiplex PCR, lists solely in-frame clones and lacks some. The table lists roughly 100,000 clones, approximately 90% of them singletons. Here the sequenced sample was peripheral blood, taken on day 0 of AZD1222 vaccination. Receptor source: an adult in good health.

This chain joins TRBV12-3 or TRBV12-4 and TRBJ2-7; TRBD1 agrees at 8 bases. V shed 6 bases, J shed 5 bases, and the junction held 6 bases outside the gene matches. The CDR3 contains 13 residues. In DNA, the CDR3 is TGTGCCAGCAGGGACAGGGAATCCCACGAGCAGTACTTC. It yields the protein CASRDRESHEQYF.

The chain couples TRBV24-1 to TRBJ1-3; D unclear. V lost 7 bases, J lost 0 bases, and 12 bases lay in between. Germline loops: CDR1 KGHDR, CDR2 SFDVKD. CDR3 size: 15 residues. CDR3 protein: CATSARHYSGNTIYF. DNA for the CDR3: TGTGCCACCAGCGCCCGGCATTACTCTGGAAACACCATATATTTT.

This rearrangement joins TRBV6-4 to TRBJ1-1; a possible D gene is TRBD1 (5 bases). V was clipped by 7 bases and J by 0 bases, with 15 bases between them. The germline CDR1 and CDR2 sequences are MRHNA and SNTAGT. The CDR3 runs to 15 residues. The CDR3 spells CASKVRDSMNTEAFF. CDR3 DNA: TGTGCCAGCAAAGTCCGGGACTCAATGAACACTGAAGCTTTCTTT.

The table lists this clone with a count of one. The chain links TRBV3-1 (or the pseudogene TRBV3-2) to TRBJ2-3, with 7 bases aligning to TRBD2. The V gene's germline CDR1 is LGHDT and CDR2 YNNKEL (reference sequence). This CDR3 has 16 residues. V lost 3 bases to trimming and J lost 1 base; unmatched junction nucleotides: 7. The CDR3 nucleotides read TGTGCCAGCAGCCAGTTGGGTGGGGGGGGCACAGATACGCAGTATTTT. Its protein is CASSQLGGGGTDTQYF.

The CDR3 DNA reads TGTGCCAGCGACGGGGCAGGTGAACTGAACACTGAAGCTTTCTTT. As protein: CASDGAGELNTEAFF. The rearrangement joins TRBV2 to TRBJ1-1, with D perhaps TRBD1 (5 bases). The germline CDR1 and CDR2 sequences are SNHLY and FYNNEI. The CDR3 runs 15 residues. V was trimmed by 8 bases and J by 0 bases, leaving 16 bases between them.

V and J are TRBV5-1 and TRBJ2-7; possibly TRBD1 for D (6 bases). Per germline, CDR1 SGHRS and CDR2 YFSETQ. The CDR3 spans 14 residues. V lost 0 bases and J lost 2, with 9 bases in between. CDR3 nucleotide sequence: TGCGCCAGCAGCTTGGTAGGACAGACCTACGAGCAGTACTTC. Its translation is CASSLVGQTYEQYF. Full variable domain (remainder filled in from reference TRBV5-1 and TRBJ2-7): KAGVTQTPRYLIKTRGQQVTLSCSPISGHRSVSWYQQTPGQGLQFLFEYFSETQRNKGNFPGRFSGRQFSNSRSEMNVSTLELGDSALYLCASSLVGQTYEQYFGPGTRLTVT.

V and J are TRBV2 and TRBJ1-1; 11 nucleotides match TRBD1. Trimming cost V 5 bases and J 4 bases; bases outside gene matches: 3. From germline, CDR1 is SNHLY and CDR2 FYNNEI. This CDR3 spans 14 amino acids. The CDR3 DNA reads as TGTGCCAGCAGTCCCGGGACAGGGGGCACTGAAGCTTTCTTT. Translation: CASSPGTGGTEAFF.

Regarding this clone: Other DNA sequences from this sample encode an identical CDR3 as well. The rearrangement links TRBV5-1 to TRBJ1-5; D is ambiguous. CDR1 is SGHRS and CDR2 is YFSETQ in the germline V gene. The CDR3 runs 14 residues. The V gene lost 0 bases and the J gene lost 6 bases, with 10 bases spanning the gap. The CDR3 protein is CASSLAGDGQPQHF. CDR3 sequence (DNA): TGCGCCAGCAGCTTGGCTGGGGATGGTCAGCCCCAGCATTTT.

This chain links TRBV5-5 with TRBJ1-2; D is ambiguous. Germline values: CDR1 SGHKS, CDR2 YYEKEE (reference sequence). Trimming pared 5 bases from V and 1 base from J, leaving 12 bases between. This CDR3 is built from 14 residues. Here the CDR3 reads CASSPWSVNYGYTF. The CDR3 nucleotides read TGTGCCAGCAGTCCCTGGTCAGTTAACTATGGCTACACCTTC.

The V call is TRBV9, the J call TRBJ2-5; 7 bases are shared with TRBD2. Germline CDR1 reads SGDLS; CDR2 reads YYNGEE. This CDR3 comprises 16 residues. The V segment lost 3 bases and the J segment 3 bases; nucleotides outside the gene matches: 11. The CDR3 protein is CASSAMGGTTEETQYF. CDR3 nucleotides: TGTGCCAGCAGCGCGATGGGGGGGACGACAGAAGAGACCCAGTACTTC.

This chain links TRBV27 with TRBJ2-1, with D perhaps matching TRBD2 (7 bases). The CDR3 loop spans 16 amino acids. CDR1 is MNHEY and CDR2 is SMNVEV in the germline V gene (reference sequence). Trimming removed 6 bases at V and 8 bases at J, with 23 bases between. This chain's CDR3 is CASSYLVGGHFDEQFF. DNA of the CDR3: TGTGCCAGCAGCTATTTAGTGGGGGGGCATTTCGATGAGCAGTTCTTC.

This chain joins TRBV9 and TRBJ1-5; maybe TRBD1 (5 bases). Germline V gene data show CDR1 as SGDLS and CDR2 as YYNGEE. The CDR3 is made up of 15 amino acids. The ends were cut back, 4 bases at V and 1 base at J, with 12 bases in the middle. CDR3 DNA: TGTGCCAGCAGCCCATACGGGGGGAGCAATCAGCCCCAGCATTTT. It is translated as CASSPYGGSNQPQHF.

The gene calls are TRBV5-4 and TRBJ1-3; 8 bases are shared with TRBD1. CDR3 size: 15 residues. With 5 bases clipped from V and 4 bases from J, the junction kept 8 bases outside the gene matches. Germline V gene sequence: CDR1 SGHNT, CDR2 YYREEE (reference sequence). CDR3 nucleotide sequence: TGTGCCAGCAGTCCAGACAGGGGCTCCGGAAACACCATATATTTT. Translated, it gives CASSPDRGSGNTIYF.

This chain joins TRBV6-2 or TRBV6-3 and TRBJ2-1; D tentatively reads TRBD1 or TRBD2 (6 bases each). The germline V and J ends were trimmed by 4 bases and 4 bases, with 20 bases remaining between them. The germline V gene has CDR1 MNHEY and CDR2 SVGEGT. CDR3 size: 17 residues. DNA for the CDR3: TGTGCCAGCAGTTCGACCCACTGGGGGGCCGCATACAATGAGCAGTTCTTC. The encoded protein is CASSSTHWGAAYNEQFF.

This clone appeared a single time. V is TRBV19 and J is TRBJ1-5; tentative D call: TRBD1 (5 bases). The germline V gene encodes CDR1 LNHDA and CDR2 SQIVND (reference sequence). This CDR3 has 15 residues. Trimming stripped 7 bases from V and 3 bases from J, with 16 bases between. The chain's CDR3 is CASTLVGVYNQPQHF. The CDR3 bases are TGTGCCAGTACCCTCGTAGGGGTTTACAATCAGCCCCAGCATTTT.

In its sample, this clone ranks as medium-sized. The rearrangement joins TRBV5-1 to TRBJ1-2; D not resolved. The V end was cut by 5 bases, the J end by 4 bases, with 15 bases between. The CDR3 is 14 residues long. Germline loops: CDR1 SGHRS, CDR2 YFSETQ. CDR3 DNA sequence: TGCGCCAGCAGTCCAGGCTCTTCGCCCTATGGCTACACCTTC. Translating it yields CASSPGSSPYGYTF. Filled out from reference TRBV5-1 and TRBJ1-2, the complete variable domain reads KAGVTQTPRYLIKTRGQQVTLSCSPISGHRSVSWYQQTPGQGLQFLFEYFSETQRNKGNFPGRFSGRQFSNSRSEMNVSTLELGDSALYLCASSPGSSPYGYTFGSGTRLTVV.